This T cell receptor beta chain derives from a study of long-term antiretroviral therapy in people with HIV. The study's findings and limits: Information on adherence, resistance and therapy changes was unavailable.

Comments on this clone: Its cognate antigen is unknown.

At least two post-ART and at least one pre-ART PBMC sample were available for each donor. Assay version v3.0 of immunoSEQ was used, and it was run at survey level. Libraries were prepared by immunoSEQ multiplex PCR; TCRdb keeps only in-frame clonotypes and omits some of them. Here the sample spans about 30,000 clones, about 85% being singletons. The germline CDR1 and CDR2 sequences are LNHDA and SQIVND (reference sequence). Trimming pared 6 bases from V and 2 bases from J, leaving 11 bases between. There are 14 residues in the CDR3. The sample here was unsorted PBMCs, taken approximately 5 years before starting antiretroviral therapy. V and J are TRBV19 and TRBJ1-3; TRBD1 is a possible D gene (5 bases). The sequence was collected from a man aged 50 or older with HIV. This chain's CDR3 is CASSPDSPGNTIYF. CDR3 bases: TGTGCCAGTAGCCCCGACAGTCCTGGAAACACCATATATTTT.